This T cell receptor (beta chain) was observed in a study of T cell responses to AZD1222 COVID-19 vaccine. Only in-frame clones appear in the TCRdb table, and some are missing; sequencing was by immunoSEQ multiplex PCR. Of about 180,000 clones in the sample, 88% were seen once. V lost 3 bases and J 5 bases, leaving 11 bases between the germline ends. This CDR3 is built from 12 residues. The V gene's germline CDR1 is DFQATT and CDR2 SNEGSKA (reference sequence). Source: peripheral blood, taken 28 days after the second AZD1222 dose. The chain is built from TRBV20-1 and TRBJ2-7; a weak D match, TRBD2 (5 bases). This TCR was sampled from an adult who received the AZD1222 COVID-19 vaccine. Here the CDR3 reads CSASRGGHEQYF. CDR3 sequence (DNA): TGCAGTGCTAGTCGGGGTGGCCACGAGCAGTACTTC.